This record covers a single TCR beta chain. No antigen is known for it. The sample is drawn from a study of cytomegalovirus exposure and HLA in healthy donors. Whole-study results and caveats: According to the study, around 150 TCR beta chains were cytomegalovirus-associated. Previously analyzed data showed that most TCR beta V segments were productive at a frequency of about 87% or about 30%. Immune exposure data for these donors was limited to CMV serostatus. The authors confirmed in vitro that a few CMV-associated chains were specific for CMV antigens.

Germline CDR1 MNHEY, CDR2 SMNVEV (reference sequence). V lost 3 bases to trimming and J lost 1 base, with 7 bases between them. The CDR3 is 14 amino acids. A multiplex PCR was run with 60 Vbeta primers and 13 Jbeta primers. This table comes from immunoSEQ multiplex PCR, and its TCRdb copy is limited to in-frame clones, with some not included. The sample shows a few hundred thousand clones, roughly 80% of them seen only once. This chain connects TRBV27 to TRBJ1-5, with D hard to call. This receptor was identified in a girl aged 2-10 years in good health and CMV-seronegative. Material: PBMCs. This CDR3 reads CASSFSDSNQPQHF. The CDR3 nucleotides read TGTGCCAGCAGTTTTAGCGACAGCAATCAGCCCCAGCATTTT.